The sequence of this T cell receptor (beta chain) was determined in a study of blood T cell repertoires in COVID-19. For the study at large: Whether acute or convalescent, the COVID-19 samples came from the United States, Italy and Spain. In each case, the material was cDNA or gDNA derived from T cells, B-cell-depleted T cells, or PBMCs.

The ends were cut back, 5 bases at V and 2 bases at J, with 15 bases in the middle. CDR3 length: 15 amino acids. The germline CDR1 and CDR2 sequences are MRHNA and SNTAGT. Original processing methods: Amplifying reference gene primers gave estimates of nucleated cell counts. Only in-frame clones appear in the TCRdb table, and some are missing; sequencing was by immunoSEQ multiplex PCR. Clonal size and the V and J genes are those of that table, whereas D and trimming came from the DNA. Of roughly 150,000 clones in the sample, 88% were seen once. The sequenced material came from peripheral blood. The V call is TRBV6-4, the J call TRBJ1-1, with D perhaps matching TRBD1 (5 bases). The clonotype originates from a man aged 45 to 65 who had recovered from COVID-19. DNA for the CDR3: TGTGCCAGCAGTACCAACGGGGGACTTAACACTGAAGCTTTCTTT. Encoded protein: CASSTNGGLNTEAFF.